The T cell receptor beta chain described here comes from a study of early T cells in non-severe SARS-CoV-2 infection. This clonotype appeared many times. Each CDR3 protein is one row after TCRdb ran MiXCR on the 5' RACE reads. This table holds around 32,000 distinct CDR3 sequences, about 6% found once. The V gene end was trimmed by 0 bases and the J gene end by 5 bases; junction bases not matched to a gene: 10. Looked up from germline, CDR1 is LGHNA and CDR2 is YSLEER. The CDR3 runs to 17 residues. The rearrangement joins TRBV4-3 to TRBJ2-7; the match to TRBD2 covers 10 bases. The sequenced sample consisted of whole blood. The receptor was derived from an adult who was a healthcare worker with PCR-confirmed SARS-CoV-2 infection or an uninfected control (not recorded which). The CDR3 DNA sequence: TGCGCCAGCAGCCAAGATCCATCCACTAGCGGGGACAACGAGCAGTACTTC. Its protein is CASSQDPSTSGDNEQYF.